This T cell receptor beta chain was sequenced in a study of read filtering for tumor transcriptome and immune sequencing. In the study overall: Transcriptome libraries were built from DNase-treated RNA.

The library was built from 400 to 500 ng RNA with molecular barcoded adaptors for alpha/delta and beta/gamma chains. Each CDR3 protein gets one entry after TCRdb re-called the reads with MiXCR. The table includes under 50,000 distinct CDR3 sequences, approximately 14% detected once. This clonotype was observed at least ten times. Looked up from germline, CDR1 is SNHLY and CDR2 is FYNNEI. The V end lost 7 bases, the J end lost 1 base, and 10 bases lay between the germline ends. CDR3 length equals 13 residues. The V call is TRBV2, the J call TRBJ1-2, with D hard to call. Sequencing used a population of CD138-negative cells sorted from bone marrow. The origin of this receptor is a donor aged 40 or older with multiple myeloma. The CDR3 region is CASIPRFNYGYTF. For the CDR3, the DNA is TGTGCCAGCATCCCCCGATTTAACTATGGCTACACCTTC.